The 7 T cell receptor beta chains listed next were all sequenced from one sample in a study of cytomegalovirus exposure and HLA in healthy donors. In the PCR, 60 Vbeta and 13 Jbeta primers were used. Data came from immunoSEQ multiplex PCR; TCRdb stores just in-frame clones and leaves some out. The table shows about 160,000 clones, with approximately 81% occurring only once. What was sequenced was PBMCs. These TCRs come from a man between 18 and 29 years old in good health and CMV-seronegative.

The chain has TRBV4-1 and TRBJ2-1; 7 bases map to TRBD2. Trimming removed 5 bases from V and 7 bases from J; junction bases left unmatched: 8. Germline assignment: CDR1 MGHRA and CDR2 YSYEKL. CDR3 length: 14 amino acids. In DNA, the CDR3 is TGCGCCAGCAGCTCTGCGGGACTAAAGAATGAGCAGTTCTTC. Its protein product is CASSSAGLKNEQFF.

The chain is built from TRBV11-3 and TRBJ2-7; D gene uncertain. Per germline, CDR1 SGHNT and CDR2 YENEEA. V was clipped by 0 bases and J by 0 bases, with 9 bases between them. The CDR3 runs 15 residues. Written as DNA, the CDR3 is TGTGCCAGCAGCTTAGACAGCGCGAGCTCCTACGAGCAGTACTTC. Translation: CASSLDSASSYEQYF. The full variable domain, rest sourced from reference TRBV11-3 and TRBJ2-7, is EAGVVQSPRYKIIEKKQPVAFWCNPISGHNTLYWYLQNLGQGPELLIRYENEEAVDDSQLPKDRFSAERLKGVDSTLKIQPAELGDSAVYLCASSLDSASSYEQYFGPGTRLTVT.

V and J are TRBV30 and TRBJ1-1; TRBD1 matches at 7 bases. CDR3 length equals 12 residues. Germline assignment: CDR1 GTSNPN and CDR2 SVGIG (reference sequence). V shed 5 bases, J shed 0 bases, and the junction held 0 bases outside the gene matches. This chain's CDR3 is CAWGQVNTEAFF. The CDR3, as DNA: TGTGCCTGGGGACAGGTGAACACTGAAGCTTTCTTT.

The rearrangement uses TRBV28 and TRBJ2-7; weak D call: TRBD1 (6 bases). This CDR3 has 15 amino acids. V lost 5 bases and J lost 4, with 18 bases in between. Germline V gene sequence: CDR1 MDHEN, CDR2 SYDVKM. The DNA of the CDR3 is TGTGCCAGCAGTGACCCGGGACACCCAAGGTACGAGCAGTACTTC. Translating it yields CASSDPGHPRYEQYF.

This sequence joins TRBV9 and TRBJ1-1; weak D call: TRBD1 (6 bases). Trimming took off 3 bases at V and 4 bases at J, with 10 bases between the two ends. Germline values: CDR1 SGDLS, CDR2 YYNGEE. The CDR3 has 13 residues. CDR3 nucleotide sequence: TGTGCCAGCAGCGGCAGGGGTTTCACTGAAGCTTTCTTT. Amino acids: CASSGRGFTEAFF.

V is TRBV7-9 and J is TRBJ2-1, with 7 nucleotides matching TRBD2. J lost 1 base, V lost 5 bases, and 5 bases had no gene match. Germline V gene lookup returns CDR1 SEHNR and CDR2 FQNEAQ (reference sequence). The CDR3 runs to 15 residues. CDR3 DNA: TGTGCCAGCAGCCTTATGGGGGGGTCCTACAATGAGCAGTTCTTC. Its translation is CASSLMGGSYNEQFF.

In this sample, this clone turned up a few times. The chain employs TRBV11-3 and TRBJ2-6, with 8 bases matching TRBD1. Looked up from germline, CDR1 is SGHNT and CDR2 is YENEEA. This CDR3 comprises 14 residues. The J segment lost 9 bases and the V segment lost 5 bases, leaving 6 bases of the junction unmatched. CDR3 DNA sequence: TGTGCCAGCAGCCCGGAGGACAGGGACAACGTCCTGACTTTC. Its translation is CASSPEDRDNVLTF.